Listed below are T cell receptor beta chains from one sample, sequenced in a study of memory CD4+ T cells and cytomegalovirus serostatus. TCRdb keeps only in-frame clones here, not all; method: immunoSEQ multiplex PCR. Of about 56,000 clones listed, more than 75% are singletons. Specimen: memory CD4+ T cells from blood. The receptors derive from an adult in good health and CMV-seronegative. CDR3s include the opening cysteine and the closing phenylalanine or tryptophan. Fields, in order: CDR3 DNA, CDR3 protein, clone size, J gene, V gene, D gene. A D gene is named only where the DNA matches it firmly. Some rows have no size entry. The others give once, few or many, or a class for an expanded clone.

TGTGCCAGCAAGGTTACTACCTCCGGCTACGAGCAGTACTTC | CASKVTTSGYEQYF | - | TRBJ2-7 | TRBV2 | -
TGTGCCAGCAGTGAAACAGGGGGAGCTAATGAAAAACTGTTTTTT | CASSETGGANEKLFF | - | TRBJ1-4 | TRBV25-1 | TRBD1
TGTGCCAGCACCGAAGGGGATAAGTGGGAGGCTGAAGCTTTCTTT | CASTEGDKWEAEAFF | - | TRBJ1-1 | TRBV2 | -
TGTGCCAGCAGCTTAGGGCTGGGAGAGACCCAGTACTTC | CASSLGLGETQYF | - | TRBJ2-5 | TRBV7-2 | -
TGTGCCAGCAGTGACAGGCAGGCCCCATACGAGCAGTACTTC | CASSDRQAPYEQYF | - | TRBJ2-7 | TRBV2 | -
TGTGCCAGCGGCGAGACAGGGCTTTCACCCCTCCACTTT | CASGETGLSPLHF | - | TRBJ1-6 | TRBV11-3 | TRBD1
TGTGCCAGTAGTATATTTGGCAGGGGGATTTACGAGCAGTACTTC | CASSIFGRGIYEQYF | - | TRBJ2-7 | TRBV19 | TRBD1
TGCGCCAGCAGCCAAGATATCCCCGGGACATCGTGGGGGTCTGGCTACACCTTC | CASSQDIPGTSWGSGYTF | - | TRBJ1-2 | TRBV4-3 | -
TGTGCCAGCAGCCACCCCGGGACAGGGGAAGCTGGGGCCAACGTCCTGACTTTC | CASSHPGTGEAGANVLTF | - | TRBJ2-6 | TRBV4-2 | TRBD1
TGTGCCAGCAGCCCTAGGGGGCCTGAGACCCAGTACTTC | CASSPRGPETQYF | - | TRBJ2-5 | TRBV5-5 | TRBD1
TGTGCCAGCAGCGAGGGCCTTGGTATCGATGAGCAGTTCTTC | CASSEGLGIDEQFF | - | TRBJ2-1 | TRBV6-1 | -
TGTGCCAGCAGCTCGACAGTGAACACTGAAGCTTTCTTT | CASSSTVNTEAFF | - | TRBJ1-1 | TRBV7-3 | -
TGCAGTGCTAGAGATCAGCGACTTTTCTTT | CSARDQRLFF | - | TRBJ1-1 | TRBV20-1 | -
TGTGCCAGCAGTTTGGGACAGACGAGCTCCTACGAGCAGTACTTC | CASSLGQTSSYEQYF | - | TRBJ2-7 | TRBV6-5 | TRBD1
TGTGCCAGCTCACCCACAGGCCGATCCTACGAGCAGTACTTC | CASSPTGRSYEQYF | - | TRBJ2-7 | TRBV18 | -
TGTGCCAGCAGCTTGAGCGGGGGGGCCAACAATGAGCAGTTCTTC | CASSLSGGANNEQFF | - | TRBJ2-1 | TRBV7-3 | TRBD2
TGTGCCAGCAGTTTAGGGGGGACAGGGGTTAAGCGCTATGGCTACACCTTC | CASSLGGTGVKRYGYTF | - | TRBJ1-2 | TRBV27 | TRBD1
TGTGCCAGCAGCTTAGAGGCTATCTATGGCTACACCTTC | CASSLEAIYGYTF | - | TRBJ1-2 | TRBV11-3 | -
TGTGCCAGCAGCAGGGGACAGGGAGTCTACGAGCAGTACTTC | CASSRGQGVYEQYF | - | TRBJ2-7 | TRBV5-5 | TRBD1
TGTGCCAGCAGCCAAACTAGCGGGGGAATCCACGAGCAGTACTTC | CASSQTSGGIHEQYF | - | TRBJ2-7 | TRBV11-2 | TRBD2
TGCAGCGTAGGCCAACAGGGGACGTCCGGGGAGCTGTTTTTT | CSVGQQGTSGELFF | - | TRBJ2-2 | TRBV29-1 | TRBD1
TGTGCCAGTAGTTCCGACTTCCACTCCTACAATGAGCAGTTCTTC | CASSSDFHSYNEQFF | - | TRBJ2-1 | TRBV19 | -
TGTGCCAGTAGTCCTACGGGAGCCCAAGAGACCCAGTACTTC | CASSPTGAQETQYF | - | TRBJ2-5 | TRBV19 | -
TGTGCCAGTAGTGCCTACCTCAGGGATTCACCCCTCCACTTT | CASSAYLRDSPLHF | - | TRBJ1-6 | TRBV19 | -
TGCAGCTACACGCGTCAGCGTGAAGCTTTCTTT | CSYTRQREAFF | - | TRBJ1-1 | TRBV29-1 | -
TGTGCCAGCAGTTTAGCAGGGCCCGGGGCCAACGTCCTGACTTTC | CASSLAGPGANVLTF | - | TRBJ2-6 | TRBV28 | -
TGTGCCAGCAGTACCCAGGACAGGGTCGGTGAGCAGTTCTTC | CASSTQDRVGEQFF | - | TRBJ2-1 | TRBV27 | TRBD1
TGTGCCAGCAGCTTAGTGGGGGGGTACGAGCAGTACTTC | CASSLVGGYEQYF | - | TRBJ2-7 | TRBV7-8 | TRBD2
TGTGCCAGCACGGATGTGAGGTCACCCCTCCACTTT | CASTDVRSPLHF | few | TRBJ1-6 | TRBV28 | -
TGTGCCAGCAGCCCACAACGGCTAGCAGCAGATACGCAGTATTTT | CASSPQRLAADTQYF | - | TRBJ2-3 | TRBV6-6 | -
TGTGCCAGCAGGAACAAAGCCTACAATGAGCAGTTCTTC | CASRNKAYNEQFF | - | TRBJ2-1 | TRBV2 | -
TGTGCCAGCGCCACATTTGCAGGGGGCCTCAATGAGCAGTTCTTC | CASATFAGGLNEQFF | - | TRBJ2-1 | TRBV6-4 | TRBD1
TGTGCCAGCAGCAAAGCGGGGGCCTACGAGCAGTACTTC | CASSKAGAYEQYF | - | TRBJ2-7 | TRBV21-1 | -
TGCGCCAGCAGCCGGCTTTTTCAGGGGGCAGGGAACATTCAGTACTTC | CASSRLFQGAGNIQYF | - | TRBJ2-4 | TRBV4-1 | TRBD1
TGCAGGGCTCAGATGGGAACTGAAGCTTTCTTT | CRAQMGTEAFF | - | TRBJ1-1 | TRBV20-1 | -
TGTGCCAGCGGGCTAGCGGGGGGGCTTTCCTACGAGCAGTACTTC | CASGLAGGLSYEQYF | - | TRBJ2-7 | TRBV28 | TRBD2
TGTGCCAGCAGCTTTCTGACTAGCGGGCACACCGGGGAGCTGTTTTTT | CASSFLTSGHTGELFF | - | TRBJ2-2 | TRBV7-2 | TRBD2